Each of the 25 T cell receptor beta chains below was sequenced from the same sample in a study of T cells after yellow fever vaccination. TCRdb re-called the 5' RACE reads with MiXCR, one entry per CDR3 protein. The sample lists about 63,000 distinct CDR3 sequences, approximately 7% seen once, with 30% to 45% in the top ten. The material was CD8+ T cells sorted from PBMCs, obtained 15 days after the yellow fever booster vaccination. The receptors come from a man younger than 40 who received the YFV17D yellow fever vaccine.

Concerning this clonotype: A much bigger clone sits one base away, suggesting this may be a read error. V is TRBV6-5 and J is TRBJ2-7; unclear D gene. Trimming stripped 1 base from V and 0 bases from J, with 10 bases between. The germline CDR1 and CDR2 sequences are MNHEY and SVGAGI. This CDR3 region has 15 residues. CDR3 loop: CASSYYTRASYEQYF. The CDR3 nucleotides read TGTGCCAGCAGTTACTATACAAGGGCCTCCTACGAGCAGTACTTC.

This clonotype came up many times. The gene calls are TRBV3-1 and TRBJ2-1, with TRBD2 as a possible D gene (5 bases). CDR1 is LGHDT, CDR2 YNNKEL, per germline (reference sequence). The CDR3 totals 15 residues. V shed 0 bases and J shed 8 bases, with 14 bases lying between them. The CDR3 is CASSQDAGGIDEQFF. CDR3 sequence (DNA): TGTGCCAGCAGCCAAGATGCGGGCGGTATTGATGAGCAGTTCTTC.

The rearrangement uses TRBV11-1 and TRBJ2-7; D is undetermined. Germline V gene sequence: CDR1 SGHAT, CDR2 FQDESV (reference sequence). This CDR3 spans 13 amino acids. V lost 0 bases and J lost 7, with 10 bases in between. DNA for the CDR3: TGTGCCAGCAGCTTAGCATCCCTTCGGGAGCAGTACTTC. Amino acid sequence: CASSLASLREQYF.

This sequence joins TRBV6-5 and TRBJ2-7, with 11 bases identical to TRBD2. The germline CDR1 and CDR2 sequences are MNHEY and SVGAGI. The V gene end was trimmed by 7 bases and the J gene end by 1 base; junction bases not matched to a gene: 9. The CDR3 contains 16 residues. DNA for the CDR3: TGTGCCAGCAACCCGGGACTAGCGGCTGTATCCTACGAGCAGTACTTC. It translates to CASNPGLAAVSYEQYF.

A remark on this clonotype: The junction and the germline gene differ at one end; a read error may be behind it. This chain uses TRBV6-2 or TRBV6-3 with TRBJ2-7, with D unclear. The CDR3 sequence is 11 residues long. The V gene's germline CDR1 is MNHEY and CDR2 SVGEGT. The chain's CDR3 is CASSPSYELYF. The CDR3 coding sequence is TGTGCCAGCAGTCCGTCCTACGAGCTGTACTTC.

As for this clonotype: A clone one base away is much larger, so this may be a read error. V is TRBV12-3 or TRBV12-4 and J is TRBJ2-7; D not resolved. V was shortened by 6 bases and J by 0 bases, with 15 bases between the two germline ends. The CDR3 is 15 residues long. The CDR3, as DNA: TGTGCCAGCAGCTTCTACGCTAATAGCTCCTACGAGCAGTACTTC. This codes for CASSFYANSSYEQYF.

Note on this clonotype: One base away lies a much larger clone, so this may be a sequencing read error. The genes are TRBV11-2 and TRBJ2-5; D remains unclear. The CDR3 length is 12 residues. The germline gives CDR1 SGHAT, CDR2 FQNNGV. For the CDR3, the DNA is TGTGCCTGCAGCTTAGATGGCGGGACCCAGTACTTC. Translated: CACSLDGGTQYF.

This clonotype was observed at least ten times. This chain's CDR3 is CASRSSYNEQFF. CDR3 nucleotides: TGTGCCAGCAGATCGTCCTACAATGAGCAGTTCTTC. This sequence joins TRBV6-5 and TRBJ2-1; no clear D. CDR3 length: 12 residues. Trimming shortened V by 6 bases and J by 1 base, and 4 bases separated the two germline ends. Germline V gene data show CDR1 as MNHEY and CDR2 as SVGAGI.

This clonotype has only a few counts. The chain has TRBV20-1 and TRBJ2-1, with 7 positions matching TRBD2. The CDR3 has 14 residues. Per the germline V gene, CDR1 is DFQATT and CDR2 is SNEGSKA (reference sequence). CDR3 amino acids: CTALSGEVSVEQFF. CDR3 sequence (DNA): TGCACCGCATTAAGCGGGGAGGTTTCCGTTGAGCAGTTCTTC.

This clonotype was detected ten times or more. The chain is built from TRBV4-3 and TRBJ2-2, with D possibly matching TRBD1 (5 bases). This CDR3 is built from 14 residues. Trimming left V 5 bases short and J 6 bases short, with 13 bases between. Germline assignment: CDR1 LGHNA and CDR2 YSLEER. The CDR3 spells CASSEAGAAGELFF. The CDR3 bases are TGCGCCAGCAGCGAAGCTGGGGCCGCCGGGGAGCTGTTTTTT.

This clonotype was picked up many times. This chain links TRBV27 with TRBJ2-1; D gene uncertain. Germline loops: CDR1 MNHEY, CDR2 SMNVEV (reference sequence). There are 13 residues in the CDR3. V lost 0 bases and J lost 9, with 9 bases in between. The CDR3 nucleotides are TGTGCCAGCAGTTTATCCGGTGCAGTTGAGCAGTTCTTC. It is translated as CASSLSGAVEQFF.

Ten or more counts support this clonotype. The V and J genes are TRBV7-9 and TRBJ2-7, with 7 bases matching TRBD2. This CDR3 contains 15 residues. From germline, CDR1 is SEHNR and CDR2 FQNEAQ (reference sequence). V lost 5 bases and J lost 7; bases outside the gene matches: 14. CDR3 bases: TGTGCCAGCAGCGCGCAGGGAGGGTGGTTGATGGAGCAGTACTTC. Amino acid sequence: CASSAQGGWLMEQYF.

This clonotype was found many times. The chain is built from TRBV4-1 and TRBJ2-5; D gene unclear. CDR1 is MGHRA, CDR2 YSYEKL, per germline. The CDR3 consists of 14 residues. V lost 0 bases and J lost 5, with 10 bases in between. The CDR3 nucleotides read TGCGCCAGCAGCCAAGATGCAGGCCCGGAGACCCAGTACTTC. Encoded protein: CASSQDAGPETQYF.

This clonotype was seen at least ten times. This chain uses TRBV7-2 with TRBJ2-7; 9 bases are a match to TRBD1. Per the germline V gene, CDR1 is SGHTA and CDR2 is FQGNSA. V lost 3 bases to trimming and J lost 5 bases; unmatched junction nucleotides: 11. The CDR3 is 16 amino acids. The CDR3 sequence is CASSLPRDRVVDEQYF. In DNA form, the CDR3 reads TGTGCCAGCAGCTTGCCCCGGGACAGGGTTGTGGACGAGCAGTACTTC.

The J gene is TRBJ1-1, the V gene TRBV29-1; D gene uncertain. Between the trimmed V and J ends, which lost 5 bases and 4 bases, there was a span of 11 bases. CDR1 is SQVTM and CDR2 is ANQGSEA in the germline V gene. The CDR3 runs to 12 residues. As DNA, the CDR3 is TGCAGCGTTTTGGGTTGGGGCACTGAAGCTTTCTTT. Protein product: CSVLGWGTEAFF.

This clonotype was picked up a small number of times. The genes are TRBV12-3 or TRBV12-4 and TRBJ1-2; D is uncertain. This CDR3 comprises 10 residues. Trimming left V 3 bases short and J 6 bases short, with 2 bases between. CDR3 protein: CASSFNGYTF. The CDR3 DNA reads as TGTGCCAGCAGTTTCAATGGCTACACCTTC.

This clonotype was seen ten or more times. This chain joins TRBV4-3 and TRBJ2-3; D is perhaps TRBD2 (6 bases). The CDR3 runs to 16 residues. With 4 bases removed from V and 2 bases from J, the gap between germline ends came to 16 bases. Per germline, CDR1 LGHNA and CDR2 YSLEER. CDR3: CASSPTLAEPTDTQYF. CDR3 sequence (DNA): TGCGCCAGCAGCCCCACCTTAGCGGAGCCCACAGATACGCAGTATTTT.

In its sample, this clonotype was seen many times. This chain joins TRBV13 and TRBJ2-2; D may be TRBD2 (6 bases). This CDR3 comprises 16 residues. V lost 1 base to trimming and J lost 0 bases, with 9 bases between them. Germline CDR1 is PRHDT and CDR2 is FYEKMQ (reference sequence). The CDR3 region has the DNA TGTGCCAGCAGCTTAGAAGGACTAACGAACACCGGGGAGCTGTTTTTT. Translating gives CASSLEGLTNTGELFF. Based on the CDR3 plus reference TRBV13 and TRBJ2-2, the full variable domain is AAGVIQSPRHLIKEKRETATLKCYPIPRHDTVYWYQQGPGQDPQFLISFYEKMQSDKGSIPDRFSAQQFSDYHSELNMSSLELGDSALYFCASSLEGLTNTGELFFGEGSRLTVL.

This clonotype was seen ten or more times. The chain recombines TRBV19 with TRBJ2-7; tentatively, D is TRBD1 or TRBD2 (5 bases each). The germline V gene has CDR1 LNHDA and CDR2 SQIVND (reference sequence). V was cut by 4 bases and J by 2 bases, with 12 bases left in between. The CDR3 is made up of 14 amino acids. The CDR3 here is CASSTSGTAYEQYF. CDR3 coding DNA: TGTGCCAGTAGTACGTCCGGGACGGCCTACGAGCAGTACTTC.

This clonotype has more than one count but fewer than ten. The chain uses TRBV30 and TRBJ2-7; unclear D gene. Trimming took off 1 base at V and 6 bases at J, with 13 bases between the two ends. This CDR3 has 13 residues. Germline CDR1 and CDR2: GTSNPN and SVGIG (reference sequence). The CDR3 reads CAWSGLSVREQYF. The CDR3 DNA sequence: TGTGCCTGGAGTGGTCTATCGGTACGCGAGCAGTACTTC.

In this sample, this clonotype turned up a few times. This chain uses TRBV7-8 with TRBJ2-5; 9 bases match TRBD2. V lost 1 base, J lost 5 bases, and 8 bases stayed unmatched. Germline CDR1 and CDR2: SGHVS and FQNEAQ. CDR3 length: 16 residues. This CDR3 reads CASSLVAAGGPETQYF. The CDR3 DNA sequence: TGTGCCAGCAGCTTAGTTGCGGCGGGAGGGCCGGAGACCCAGTACTTC. The entire variable domain, with the rest obtained from reference TRBV7-8 and TRBJ2-5, is as follows: GAGVSQSPRYKVAKRGQDVALRCDPISGHVSLFWYQQALGQGPEFLTYFQNEAQLDKSGLPSDRFFAERPEGSVSTLKIQRTQQEDSAVYLCASSLVAAGGPETQYFGPGTRLLVL.

This clonotype was counted only a few times. DNA for the CDR3: TGTGCCAGTAGTACTGGGACTAGCGTATTCACAGATACGCAGTATTTT. This sequence encodes CASSTGTSVFTDTQYF. This rearrangement joins TRBV19 to TRBJ2-3; 10 bases line up with TRBD2. Germline V gives CDR1 LNHDA, CDR2 SQIVND (reference sequence). The CDR3 covers 16 residues. V was clipped by 4 bases and J by 2 bases; unmatched bases: 6. The full variable domain, in which reference TRBV19 and TRBJ2-3 provide the parts outside the CDR3, is DGGITQSPKYLFRKEGQNVTLSCEQNLNHDAMYWYRQDPGQGLRLIYYSQIVNDFQKGDIAEGYSVSREKKESFPLTVTSAQKNPTAFYLCASSTGTSVFTDTQYFGPGTRLTVL.

In this sample, this clonotype turned up many times. V usage is TRBV14 and J usage is TRBJ2-1; possibly TRBD2 for D (6 bases). The V end was cut by 4 bases, the J end by 5 bases, with 12 bases between. Germline V CDR1 and CDR2: SGHDN, FVKESK. The CDR3 extends over 14 amino acids. The CDR3 loop reads CASSPLASNNEQFF. The CDR3 bases are TGTGCCAGCAGCCCGCTAGCGTCAAACAATGAGCAGTTCTTC.

For this clonotype: A read error may be the cause here, since a much bigger clone is one base away. This sequence joins TRBV9 and TRBJ2-1, with D possibly TRBD1 on 7 matching bases. Trimming took 3 bases from V and 7 from J, leaving 20 bases between them. Germline V CDR1 and CDR2: SGDLS, YYNGEE. This CDR3 has 16 amino acids. The chain's CDR3 is CASSALGQGGKNEQFF. Here the CDR3 DNA reads TGTGCCAGCAGCGCCCTGGGGCAGGGGGGAAAAAATGAGCAGTTCTTC.

This clonotype came up many times. The chain has TRBV7-9 and TRBJ2-1; possibly TRBD2 for D (6 bases). V lost 5 bases and J 5 bases, leaving 19 bases between the germline ends. Germline V CDR1 and CDR2: SEHNR, FQNEAQ (reference sequence). CDR3 size: 16 residues. CDR3 nucleotide sequence: TGTGCCAGCAGCCTTAAGTGGGGGGAGCGAAACAATGAGCAGTTCTTC. Its protein product is CASSLKWGERNNEQFF. Full variable domain (missing parts from reference TRBV7-9 and TRBJ2-1): DTGVSQNPRHKITKRGQNVTFRCDPISEHNRLYWYRQTLGQGPEFLTYFQNEAQLEKSRLLSDRFSAERPKGSFSTLEIQRTEQGDSAMYLCASSLKWGERNNEQFFGPGTRLTVL.